This TCR beta chain was sequenced in a study of PD-1 blockade in mismatch repair-deficient tumors. Profiling relied on immunoSEQ multiplex PCR, and the TCRdb table lists in-frame clones only, not all of them. The sample shows around 120,000 clones, approximately 90% of them seen only once. Mismatch repair deficiency was confirmed in all patients, by PCR or immunohistochemistry. TCR sequencing covered a few patients who responded to pembrolizumab. The TCR originated in an adult with mismatch repair-deficient cancer. This sample comprised peripheral blood, obtained 44 weeks after starting pembrolizumab.

For the CDR3, the DNA is TGTGCCTGGAGTGTAGGGGGAGGCCGCGGCTACACCTTC. As protein: CAWSVGGGRGYTF. This sequence joins TRBV30 and TRBJ1-2, with D perhaps matching TRBD1 (6 bases). V lost 0 bases to trimming and J lost 8 bases, with 13 bases between them. CDR3 length: 13 amino acids. Germline V lookup: CDR1 GTSNPN, CDR2 SVGIG (reference sequence). Using reference TRBV30 and TRBJ1-2 for the parts outside the CDR3, the full variable domain is SQTIHQWPATLVQPVGSPLSLECTVEGTSNPNLYWYRQAAGRGLQLLFYSVGIGQISSEVPQNLSASRPQDRQFILSSKKLLLSDSGFYLCAWSVGGGRGYTFGSGTRLTVV.